Following are 10 T cell receptor beta chains from one sample sequenced in a study of beta chain features in type 1 diabetes (dated by TCRdb to about 2018). These TCRs' antigens remain unknown. Results and caveats for the whole study, not just this receptor: In all four CD4+ subsets, TCRB CDR3 length was moderately but significantly shorter in type 1 diabetes patients.

Library preparation employed the immunoSEQ multiplex PCR assay. The entire isolated RNA was reverse transcribed using the High Capacity cDNA Reverse Transcription Kit, and thus expressed TCRB transcripts were sequenced. TCRdb took over this immuneACCESS table, retaining in-frame rearrangements with V and J assigned. Such tables are incomplete; in checked studies, under half of the missing clones stem from an unresolved V gene, and the remainder is unexplained. The sample includes some 660,000 clones, with over 12% observed a single time. Just under 0.04% of the sample is in the top ten clones. The material sequenced was naive CD4+ T cells from blood. The intended sense of this specimen's cell subset or site label: true naive CD4+ T cells. Source of these receptors: a man aged 18 to 35 with type 1 diabetes.

The chain is built from TRBV5-4 and TRBJ2-7, with TRBD2 matching 9 bases. The CDR3 runs to 17 residues. The V segment lost 4 bases and the J segment 3 bases; nucleotides outside the gene matches: 14. Germline assignment: CDR1 SGHNT and CDR2 YYREEE (reference sequence). In DNA, the CDR3 is TGTGCCAGCAGCCCCCCCGGGATAGCGGGAGAATACTACGAGCAGTACTTC. This gives the protein CASSPPGIAGEYYEQYF.

This clone has more than one count but fewer than ten. V usage is TRBV27 and J usage is TRBJ1-2; 7 positions match TRBD1. Trimming cost V 7 bases and J 4 bases; bases outside gene matches: 6. Per the germline V gene, CDR1 is MNHEY and CDR2 is SMNVEV (reference sequence). This CDR3 has 13 amino acids. The CDR3 sequence: CASKGTASYGYTF. The CDR3 nucleotides read TGTGCCAGCAAAGGGACAGCCAGCTATGGCTACACCTTC.

The genes are TRBV29-1 and TRBJ2-7, with 7 bases matching TRBD1. CDR3 length: 16 amino acids. Germline V gene sequence: CDR1 SQVTM, CDR2 ANQGSEA. V shed 0 bases and J 4 bases; nucleotides not matched to a gene: 12. CDR3 sequence reads: CSVEDPARDRWYEQYF. The CDR3 region has the DNA TGCAGCGTTGAAGATCCGGCTAGGGACAGATGGTACGAGCAGTACTTC.

The chain employs TRBV28 and TRBJ1-1, with D tentatively TRBD1 (5 bases). Trimming cost V 7 bases and J 4 bases, with 16 bases left between them. The CDR3 is 14 amino acids. Germline CDR1 and CDR2: MDHEN and SYDVKM. The CDR3 DNA is TGTGCCAGCAAGTACGCGGGGGTGGGCACTGAAGCTTTCTTT. This translates into CASKYAGVGTEAFF. The full variable domain, rest sourced from reference TRBV28 and TRBJ1-1, is DVKVTQSSRYLVKRTGEKVFLECVQDMDHENMFWYRQDPGLGLRLIYFSYDVKMKEKGDIPEGYSVSREKKERFSLILESASTNQTSMYLCASKYAGVGTEAFFGQGTRLTVV.

This rearrangement joins TRBV30 to TRBJ1-4, with no clear D. Trimming left V 2 bases short and J 7 bases short, with 11 bases between. Germline V gene sequence: CDR1 GTSNPN, CDR2 SVGIG (reference sequence). This CDR3 has 13 residues. The CDR3 DNA follows: TGTGCCTGGAGTATGGACGAGGGTGAAAAACTGTTTTTT. Translating gives CAWSMDEGEKLFF.

This clone has a handful of counts. The CDR3 DNA reads TGTGCCTGGAGTGTACGGGGGAACTACGAGCAGTACTTC. This encodes CAWSVRGNYEQYF. V is TRBV30 and J is TRBJ2-7; TRBD2 is a possible D gene (6 bases). This CDR3 has 13 amino acids. Germline values: CDR1 GTSNPN, CDR2 SVGIG (reference sequence). V was trimmed by 0 bases and J by 3 bases, leaving 9 bases between them.

In DNA form, the CDR3 reads TGTGCCAGCAGCCCCACGGGACTTATCCGCGATGAGCAGTTCTTC. Translated: CASSPTGLIRDEQFF. The chain recombines TRBV25-1 with TRBJ2-1; perhaps TRBD2 as D (6 bases). Trimming cost V 6 bases and J 8 bases, with 20 bases left between them. Per germline, CDR1 MGHDK and CDR2 SYGVNS. The CDR3 loop spans 15 amino acids.

The J gene is TRBJ1-2, the V gene TRBV11-2, with unresolved D. V was cut by 0 bases and J by 4 bases, with 6 bases left in between. The CDR3 covers 13 residues. Germline CDR1 and CDR2: SGHAT and FQNNGV. CDR3 in DNA: TGTGCCAGCAGCTTAGATCGAGTCTATGGCTACACCTTC. This gives the protein CASSLDRVYGYTF.

This chain uses TRBV28 with TRBJ2-1; D is perhaps TRBD2 (5 bases). The germline gives CDR1 MDHEN, CDR2 SYDVKM. V was pared by 5 bases and J by 10 bases, with 12 bases between. The CDR3 contains 12 residues. This chain's CDR3 is CASSPPPGEQFF. DNA of the CDR3: TGTGCCAGCAGTCCCCCCCCGGGGGAGCAGTTCTTC.

This sequence joins TRBV29-1 and TRBJ1-2, with unresolved D. This CDR3 contains 13 residues. Trimming pared 4 bases from V and 6 bases from J, leaving 15 bases between. The V gene's germline CDR1 is SQVTM and CDR2 ANQGSEA. CDR3 sequence: CSVAPGMQDGYTF. As DNA, the CDR3 is TGCAGCGTTGCACCGGGAATGCAGGATGGCTACACCTTC. Supplemented by reference TRBV29-1 and TRBJ1-2, the full variable domain reads SAVISQKPSRDICQRGTSLTIQCQVDSQVTMMFWYRQQPGQSLTLIATANQGSEATYESGFVIDKFPISRPNLTFSTLTVSNMSPEDSSIYLCSVAPGMQDGYTFGSGTRLTVV.